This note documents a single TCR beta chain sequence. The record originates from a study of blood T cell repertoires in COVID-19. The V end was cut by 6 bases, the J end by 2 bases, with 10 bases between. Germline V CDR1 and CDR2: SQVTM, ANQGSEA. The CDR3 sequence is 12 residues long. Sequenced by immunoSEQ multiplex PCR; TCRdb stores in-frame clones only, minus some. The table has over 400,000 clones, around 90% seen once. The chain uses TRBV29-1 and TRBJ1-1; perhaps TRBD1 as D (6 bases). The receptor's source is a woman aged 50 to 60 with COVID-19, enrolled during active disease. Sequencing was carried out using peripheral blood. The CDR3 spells CSVTGFNTEAFF. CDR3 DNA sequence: TGCAGCGTCACAGGGTTCAACACTGAAGCTTTCTTT.